This entry lists 23 T cell receptor beta chains sequenced from one sample in a study of blood T cell repertoires in COVID-19. Profiling relied on immunoSEQ multiplex PCR, and the TCRdb table lists in-frame clones only, not all of them. Here the sample spans 250,000 to 350,000 clones, just under 90% being singletons. Material for sequencing was peripheral blood. The receptor set was obtained from a woman in her fifties or sixties with COVID-19, enrolled during active disease.

The chain is built from TRBV24-1 and TRBJ2-5; D gene ambiguous. Germline V gene sequence: CDR1 KGHDR, CDR2 SFDVKD. Trimming removed 5 bases at V and 4 bases at J, with 10 bases between. The CDR3 spans 13 residues. The CDR3 region has the DNA TGTGCCACCAGTGCGGGTGTTCCAGAGACCCAGTACTTC. This encodes CATSAGVPETQYF.

CDR3 in DNA: TGTGCCAGCAGCTTATCGCGGCGGCTAGGAGTACCTCCCGGGGAGCTGTTTTTT. Translating gives CASSLSRRLGVPPGELFF. The genes are TRBV7-9 and TRBJ2-2; no firm D call. V lost 2 bases, J lost 6 bases, and 22 bases lay in between. The CDR3 consists of 18 residues. Germline CDR1 reads SEHNR; CDR2 reads FQNEAQ (reference sequence).

V usage is TRBV5-1 and J usage is TRBJ1-2; no reliable D call. V was shortened by 4 bases and J by 4 bases, with 5 bases between the two germline ends. The CDR3 sequence is 11 residues long. Germline V gives CDR1 SGHRS, CDR2 YFSETQ. Here the CDR3 DNA reads TGCGCCAGCAGCCTCGGCTATGGCTACACCTTC. Its protein is CASSLGYGYTF.

Concerning this clone itself: One end of the junction is discordant with germline, which a read error may explain. Here the CDR3 reads CASSVAGGYSNQPQHF. Here the CDR3 DNA reads TGTGCCAGCAGCGTAGCGGGGGGGTATAGCAATCAGCCCCAGCATTTT. This sequence joins TRBV7-2 and TRBJ1-5, with D perhaps matching TRBD1 (5 bases). This CDR3 contains 16 residues. Germline assignment: CDR1 SGHTA and CDR2 FQGNSA.

The chain couples TRBV5-1 to TRBJ2-7; 9 nucleotides agree with TRBD2. The CDR3 contains 16 residues. J was trimmed by 4 bases and V by 4 bases; bases with no gene match: 12. The V gene's germline CDR1 is SGHRS and CDR2 YFSETQ. As DNA, the CDR3 is TGCGCCAGCAGCCAAAGAGCGGGAGGCACTCTGTACGAGCAGTACTTC. It yields the protein CASSQRAGGTLYEQYF. Variable domain in full (rest from reference TRBV5-1 and TRBJ2-7): KAGVTQTPRYLIKTRGQQVTLSCSPISGHRSVSWYQQTPGQGLQFLFEYFSETQRNKGNFPGRFSGRQFSNSRSEMNVSTLELGDSALYLCASSQRAGGTLYEQYFGPGTRLTVT.

The chain uses TRBV5-8 and TRBJ2-1, with 7 bases fitting TRBD2. Germline CDR1 and CDR2: SGHTS and YDEGEE. The CDR3 is made up of 17 amino acids. The junction had 11 bases not matched to a gene; V was cut back by 2 bases and J by 3 bases. The CDR3 sequence: CASSFFRTSDFYNEQFF. The CDR3 nucleotides read TGTGCCAGCAGCTTCTTCCGGACTAGTGATTTCTACAATGAGCAGTTCTTC.

The chain carries TRBV6-2 or TRBV6-3 and TRBJ1-2; no clear D. The CDR3 sequence is 13 residues long. Trimming took off 4 bases at V and 0 bases at J, with 6 bases between the two ends. Germline lookup yields CDR1 MNHEY and CDR2 SVGEGT. CDR3 sequence: CASSLAANYGYTF. The DNA for the CDR3 is TGTGCCAGCAGTTTGGCCGCTAACTATGGCTACACCTTC.

The gene calls are TRBV19 and TRBJ2-1, with TRBD2 identical over 7 bases. After removal of 2 bases from V and 3 bases from J, the junction contained 4 bases not matched to a gene. Germline V gene data show CDR1 as LNHDA and CDR2 as SQIVND (reference sequence). The CDR3 is 15 residues long. The chain's CDR3 is CASSIMAGDYNEQFF. In nucleotides, the CDR3 is TGTGCCAGTAGTATAATGGCGGGAGACTACAATGAGCAGTTCTTC.

The chain is built from TRBV4-1 and TRBJ2-7; TRBD2 agrees at 7 bases. The germline V gene encodes CDR1 MGHRA and CDR2 YSYEKL. The CDR3 runs to 13 residues. V was clipped by 6 bases and J by 6 bases; unmatched bases: 8. The CDR3 protein is CASSYGRSGEQYF. CDR3 nucleotides: TGCGCCAGCAGTTACGGGAGGTCGGGCGAGCAGTACTTC.

This chain joins TRBV30 and TRBJ1-4; tentative D call: TRBD1 (5 bases). Germline assignment: CDR1 GTSNPN and CDR2 SVGIG (reference sequence). Trimming cost V 8 bases and J 8 bases, with 15 bases left between them. The CDR3 runs 12 residues. The CDR3 protein is CAGDREGEKLFF. CDR3 nucleotides: TGTGCCGGCGATCGGGAGGGGGAAAAACTGTTTTTT.

The chain combines TRBV24-1 with TRBJ1-2; 8 bases agree with TRBD1. Germline V CDR1 and CDR2: KGHDR, SFDVKD. Trimming took 4 bases from V and 1 from J; bases not matched to a gene: 7. CDR3 length equals 16 residues. CDR3 DNA sequence: TGTGCCACCAGTGACCCTTCCGGACAGGGTAACTATGGCTACACCTTC. Protein product: CATSDPSGQGNYGYTF.

The chain combines TRBV6-6 with TRBJ2-7, with 8 bases identical to TRBD2. Looked up from germline, CDR1 is MNHNY and CDR2 is SVGAGI (reference sequence). CDR3 length: 14 residues. V was pared by 4 bases and J by 6 bases, with 8 bases of the junction left unmatched. The CDR3 sequence is CASSSESGSGEQYF. The DNA for the CDR3 is TGTGCCAGCAGTTCCGAAAGCGGGAGCGGCGAGCAGTACTTC.

The gene calls are TRBV5-5 and TRBJ2-7; unclear D gene. V lost 0 bases to trimming and J lost 3 bases, with 13 bases between them. The CDR3 is made up of 15 amino acids. The germline CDR1 and CDR2 sequences are SGHKS and YYEKEE (reference sequence). CDR3 nucleotides: TGTGCCAGCAGCTTGGGTCCCCCCGTGAGCTACGAGCAGTACTTC. Translated: CASSLGPPVSYEQYF.

This clone was counted only a few times. This chain joins TRBV27 and TRBJ2-2; no firm D call. The V gene's germline CDR1 is MNHEY and CDR2 SMNVEV (reference sequence). This CDR3 is built from 12 residues. The V and J ends lost 8 bases and 7 bases respectively, with 11 bases between them. CDR3 nucleotides: TGTGCCAGCTCGCGGTTGAGCGGGGAGCTGTTTTTT. The encoded protein is CASSRLSGELFF.

The chain uses TRBV6-1 and TRBJ2-7; D not resolved. Looked up from germline, CDR1 is MNHNS and CDR2 is SASEGT. Trimming cost V 6 bases and J 3 bases, with 6 bases left between them. The CDR3 sequence is 11 residues long. The CDR3 coding sequence is TGTGCCAGCAGCCCTAGCTACGAGCAGTACTTC. This codes for CASSPSYEQYF.

The DNA for the CDR3 is TGTGCCAGCAGTCGTGACAGGGATTACGAGCAGTACTTC. The encoded protein is CASSRDRDYEQYF. J is TRBJ2-7 and V is TRBV6-5, with TRBD1 matching over 7 bases. Germline CDR1 and CDR2: MNHEY and SVGAGI. V lost 5 bases to trimming and J lost 4 bases; unmatched junction nucleotides: 5. This CDR3 has 13 residues.

V usage is TRBV5-1 and J usage is TRBJ2-7; 9 bases are shared with TRBD2. CDR3 length: 15 amino acids. Per the germline V gene, CDR1 is SGHRS and CDR2 is YFSETQ. The J segment lost 4 bases and the V segment lost 2 bases, leaving 7 bases of the junction unmatched. CDR3 in amino acids: CASSFRLAGPYEQYF. The CDR3 DNA sequence: TGCGCCAGCAGCTTCCGCCTAGCGGGACCTTACGAGCAGTACTTC.

The chain employs TRBV27 and TRBJ1-3, with D perhaps matching TRBD1 (6 bases). V lost 3 bases, J lost 7 bases, and 13 bases lay in between. The CDR3 has 14 residues. CDR1 and CDR2 from the germline V gene are MNHEY and SMNVEV (reference sequence). The CDR3 is CASSFQGKSNTIYF. CDR3 DNA: TGTGCCAGCAGTTTCCAGGGGAAGTCCAACACCATATATTTT.

This sequence joins TRBV28 and TRBJ2-7; 9 bases align to TRBD2. J lost 7 bases, V lost 7 bases, and 8 bases had no gene match. This CDR3 has 13 residues. Looked up from germline, CDR1 is MDHEN and CDR2 is SYDVKM. Here the CDR3 reads CASTSGAALEQYF. The CDR3 region has the DNA TGTGCCAGCACTAGCGGGGCTGCTCTGGAGCAGTACTTC.

This clone was recorded a few times. DNA for the CDR3: TGTGCCAGCAGTCTAGCGGGAGGTCCTTCGGAGCAGTTCTTC. It yields the protein CASSLAGGPSEQFF. This chain links TRBV7-9 with TRBJ2-1; 11 bases are a match to TRBD2. Germline V gene lookup returns CDR1 SEHNR and CDR2 FQNEAQ (reference sequence). This CDR3 contains 14 residues. The V and J ends lost 6 bases and 10 bases, in that order; junction bases with no gene match: 8.

The genes are TRBV25-1 and TRBJ2-1; TRBD2 might be the D (5 bases). The ends were cut back, 7 bases at V and 6 bases at J, with 13 bases in the middle. This CDR3 is built from 13 residues. CDR1 is MGHDK and CDR2 is SYGVNS in the germline V gene. The CDR3 sequence is CASKFTSGNEQFF. CDR3 DNA sequence: TGTGCCAGCAAATTCACCAGCGGCAATGAGCAGTTCTTC.

This chain links TRBV13 with TRBJ2-1, with unresolved D. V lost 3 bases, J lost 2 bases, and 8 bases lay in between. Germline V gene sequence: CDR1 PRHDT, CDR2 FYEKMQ (reference sequence). The CDR3 consists of 14 residues. The CDR3 loop is CASSFSETYNEQFF. The CDR3 region has the DNA TGTGCCAGCAGCTTCAGCGAAACCTACAATGAGCAGTTCTTC.

The chain is built from TRBV18 and TRBJ2-7; D ambiguous. The ends were cut back, 1 base at V and 0 bases at J, with 7 bases in the middle. The CDR3 totals 14 residues. CDR1 is KGHSH, CDR2 LQKENI, per germline. In DNA form, the CDR3 reads TGTGCCAGCTCACCACTAGACAACTCCTACGAGCAGTACTTC. The encoded protein is CASSPLDNSYEQYF.